Below are 29 T cell receptor beta chains sequenced from a single sample in a study of vaccination and CD4 T cells after COVID-19. Their antigens are not known. Treatment of the sample: roughly 10-day PBMC culture with coronavirus spike peptide pools or control peptides (ViraFEST assay). Sequence data for DNA of cultured CD4+ T cells were generated by the Oncomine TCR Beta short-read assay. TCRdb reanalysed the PCR reads using MiXCR and keeps one entry per CDR3 protein. This sample carries 15,000 or so distinct CDR3 sequences, over 65% of them seen once, and the ten largest clones take roughly 16%. Sequenced input: CD4+ T cells from blood, cultured in vitro. The receptors originated from a human donor who had recovered from COVID-19.

There are a few counts of this clonotype. The chain is built from TRBV6-1 and TRBJ1-2; D unclear. The germline CDR1 and CDR2 sequences are MNHNS and SASEGT. Trimming pared 9 bases from V and 6 bases from J, leaving 11 bases between. This CDR3 has 11 amino acids. The CDR3 reads CASRNLDGYTF. For the CDR3, the DNA is TGTGCCAGTAGGAATCTGGATGGCTACACCTTC.

This chain connects TRBV19 to TRBJ2-1, with 12 bases matching TRBD2. This CDR3 spans 17 amino acids. The V segment lost 1 base and the J segment 2 bases; nucleotides outside the gene matches: 3. Per germline, CDR1 LNHDA and CDR2 SQIVND (reference sequence). The CDR3: CASSIGRTSGAYNEQFF. DNA of the CDR3: TGTGCCAGTAGTATAGGGAGGACTAGCGGGGCCTACAATGAGCAGTTCTTC.

The chain couples TRBV5-1 to TRBJ1-1; D gene unclear. V was cut by 5 bases and J by 3 bases, with 11 bases left in between. Looked up from germline, CDR1 is SGHRS and CDR2 is YFSETQ. This CDR3 spans 13 amino acids. Here the CDR3 DNA reads TGCGCCAGCAGGCCCGGGGTGGACACTGAAGCTTTCTTT. Protein product: CASRPGVDTEAFF.

This sequence joins TRBV19 and TRBJ1-6, with TRBD1 as a possible D gene (5 bases). The CDR3 is made up of 14 amino acids. Between the trimmed V and J ends, which lost 5 bases and 8 bases, there was a span of 13 bases. Germline CDR1 LNHDA, CDR2 SQIVND (reference sequence). The DNA for the CDR3 is TGTGCCAGTAGTTTCGGAGTAGGGGATTCACCCCTCCACTTT. The encoded protein is CASSFGVGDSPLHF.

The chain recombines TRBV7-9 with TRBJ2-3, with D hard to call. The CDR3 extends over 12 amino acids. Trimming shortened V by 0 bases and J by 4 bases, and 2 bases separated the two germline ends. Germline V gene sequence: CDR1 SEHNR, CDR2 FQNEAQ (reference sequence). CDR3 loop: CASSLASDTQYF. The CDR3 coding sequence is TGTGCCAGCAGCTTAGCCTCAGATACGCAGTATTTT.

This clonotype was observed a handful of times. The chain has TRBV20-1 and TRBJ1-6; D possibly corresponds to TRBD1 (5 bases). V lost 1 base, J lost 7 bases, and 14 bases lay in between. Germline CDR1 DFQATT, CDR2 SNEGSKA (reference sequence). The CDR3 is 15 amino acids. The CDR3 spells CSARGLGTENSPLHF. CDR3 sequence (DNA): TGCAGTGCTAGAGGACTCGGGACGGAGAATTCACCCCTCCACTTT.

The V gene is TRBV21-1, the J gene TRBJ1-5; the D call TRBD1 from the table was never checked on the DNA. TRBV21-1 is listed as a pseudogene. The CDR3 consists of 16 residues. The CDR3 reads CASSRRGSEANQPQHF. The CDR3 nucleotides are TGTGCCAGCAGCAGAAGGGGCAGCGAGGCCAATCAGCCCCAGCATTTT.

The chain combines TRBV21-1 with TRBJ2-3; the table assigns TRBD2, which was not confirmed against the DNA. TRBV21-1 is labeled a pseudogene. CDR3 length: 18 amino acids. The DNA for the CDR3 is TGTGCCAGCAGCAAAGCGCGGGGACTAGCGGGAGGTGAAGATACGCAGTATTTT. This codes for CASSKARGLAGGEDTQYF.

This chain links TRBV7-2 with TRBJ1-2; D is unclear. The CDR3 loop spans 14 amino acids. V was shortened by 0 bases and J by 3 bases, with 8 bases between the two germline ends. Germline V gives CDR1 SGHTA, CDR2 FQGNSA. The CDR3 nucleotides are TGTGCCAGCAGCTTAGCGAGGGCCGACTATGGCTACACCTTC. This sequence encodes CASSLARADYGYTF.

The chain couples TRBV20-1 to TRBJ2-7; 13 bases fit TRBD2. V lost 6 bases, J lost 3 bases, and 5 bases stayed unmatched. In germline, CDR1 is DFQATT, CDR2 SNEGSKA (reference sequence). The CDR3 covers 14 residues. The CDR3 DNA reads TGCAGTGCCCCCAGGACTAGCGGGAGCTACGAGCAGTACTTC. It codes for CSAPRTSGSYEQYF.

This clonotype came up a few times. The chain uses TRBV2 and TRBJ1-2; D gene uncertain. Trimming shortened V by 2 bases and J by 8 bases, and 9 bases separated the two germline ends. The CDR3 covers 12 residues. Germline V gene lookup returns CDR1 SNHLY and CDR2 FYNNEI. CDR3 DNA: TGTGCCAGCAGTGAACGTCTGGGGGGCTACACCTTC. Translated, it gives CASSERLGGYTF.

This clonotype was picked up a small number of times. The chain joins TRBV7-2 to TRBJ1-2; TRBD1 aligns across 10 bases. Trimming removed 1 base from V and 6 bases from J; junction bases left unmatched: 5. In germline, CDR1 is SGHTA, CDR2 FQGNSA. CDR3 length equals 15 residues. The CDR3 bases are TGTGCCAGCAGCTTAGAGGCGACAGGGGGCAATGGCTACACCTTC. Translation gives CASSLEATGGNGYTF.

V is TRBV24-1 and J is TRBJ2-3, with TRBD2 matching 7 bases. The J segment lost 6 bases and the V segment lost 5 bases, leaving 4 bases of the junction unmatched. CDR1 and CDR2 (germline): KGHDR, SFDVKD. This CDR3 spans 13 amino acids. CDR3 in DNA: TGTGCCACCAGTGCGGCCGGGAGGGATACGCAGTATTTT. This sequence encodes CATSAAGRDTQYF.

V and J are TRBV7-9 and TRBJ1-2, with a possible D match to TRBD1 (6 bases). Trimming left V 3 bases short and J 8 bases short, with 19 bases between. This CDR3 region has 15 residues. Germline V gene sequence: CDR1 SEHNR, CDR2 FQNEAQ (reference sequence). The CDR3 reads CASSFYGQNLWGYTF. CDR3 sequence (DNA): TGTGCCAGCAGCTTTTACGGACAGAATCTATGGGGCTACACCTTC. Looking up the rest from reference TRBV7-9 and TRBJ1-2 gives the full variable domain: DTGVSQNPRHKITKRGQNVTFRCDPISEHNRLYWYRQTLGQGPEFLTYFQNEAQLEKSRLLSDRFSAERPKGSFSTLEIQRTEQGDSAMYLCASSFYGQNLWGYTFGSGTRLTVV.

V is TRBV6-2 or TRBV6-3 and J is TRBJ2-1, with a possible D match to TRBD2 (6 bases). CDR3 size: 12 residues. V shed 5 bases and J shed 6 bases, with 8 bases lying between them. Germline V lookup: CDR1 MNHEY, CDR2 SVGEGT. The CDR3 here is CASSISGNEQFF. As DNA, the CDR3 is TGTGCCAGCAGTATTAGCGGCAATGAGCAGTTCTTC.

The chain carries TRBV2 and TRBJ1-5; D perhaps matches TRBD1 (5 bases). The CDR3 is made up of 15 amino acids. The ends were cut back, 3 bases at V and 6 bases at J, with 15 bases in the middle. Germline V gene sequence: CDR1 SNHLY, CDR2 FYNNEI. This CDR3 is CASSEVMRGSQPQHF. In nucleotides, the CDR3 is TGTGCCAGCAGTGAGGTTATGAGGGGCAGTCAGCCCCAGCATTTT.

This chain uses TRBV7-6 with TRBJ2-5, with TRBD1 matching 8 bases. CDR3 length equals 15 residues. Looked up from germline, CDR1 is SGHVS and CDR2 is FNYEAQ. The V segment lost 8 bases and the J segment 5 bases; nucleotides outside the gene matches: 13. The CDR3 here is CASATPQGARETQYF. Written as DNA, the CDR3 is TGTGCCAGCGCTACCCCGCAGGGGGCGCGGGAGACCCAGTACTTC.

The J gene is TRBJ1-2, the V gene TRBV2; D unclear. Per germline, CDR1 SNHLY and CDR2 FYNNEI. The CDR3 sequence is 13 residues long. The V gene lost 2 bases and the J gene lost 5 bases, with 9 bases spanning the gap. The CDR3 DNA is TGTGCCAGCAGTGAAAGGCGCTGGTATGGCTACACCTTC. It is translated as CASSERRWYGYTF.

The chain employs TRBV12-5 and TRBJ1-5; 7 bases map to TRBD1. This CDR3 spans 17 amino acids. V was clipped by 1 base and J by 2 bases; unmatched bases: 8. Germline-derived CDR1 and CDR2 are LGHNT and FRNRAP. The CDR3 loop is CASGLDRTGYGNQPQHF. For the CDR3, the DNA is TGTGCTAGTGGTTTGGACCGGACAGGTTACGGCAATCAGCCCCAGCATTTT.

The chain recombines TRBV20-1 with TRBJ2-5; D is perhaps TRBD1 (6 bases). V lost 8 bases and J lost 2, with 15 bases in between. This CDR3 comprises 13 residues. Per germline, CDR1 DFQATT and CDR2 SNEGSKA (reference sequence). CDR3 in DNA: TGCAGTAGCGGACACAGGGCTCAAGAGACCCAGTACTTC. This translates into CSSGHRAQETQYF.

This clonotype was recorded a few times. The chain uses TRBV6-2 or TRBV6-3 and TRBJ1-1; no reliable D call. The germline gives CDR1 MNHEY, CDR2 SVGEGT. This CDR3 is built from 13 residues. The V end lost 2 bases, the J end lost 6 bases, and 10 bases lay between the germline ends. CDR3 loop: CASSYPPRPEAFF. CDR3 DNA sequence: TGTGCCAGCAGTTACCCCCCCCGACCTGAAGCTTTCTTT.

The chain uses TRBV7-2 and TRBJ2-7; 9 nucleotides line up with TRBD1. This CDR3 has 13 residues. Trimming removed 5 bases from V and 7 bases from J; junction bases left unmatched: 6. Germline V CDR1 and CDR2: SGHTA, FQGNSA. For the CDR3, the DNA is TGTGCCAGCAGCCGGGACAGGGCCTGGGAGCAGTACTTC. Protein: CASSRDRAWEQYF.

This clonotype was seen just once. The chain carries TRBV2 and TRBJ2-7; 13 nucleotides match TRBD2. The CDR3 has 15 amino acids. CDR1 is SNHLY, CDR2 FYNNEI, per germline. V was clipped by 6 bases and J by 1 base; unmatched bases: 3. The CDR3 DNA reads TGTGCCAGCAGGACGGGACTAGCGGGATCCTACGAGCAGTACTTC. Amino acid sequence: CASRTGLAGSYEQYF. The complete variable domain, with remaining parts taken from reference TRBV2 and TRBJ2-7, reads EPEVTQTPSHQVTQMGQEVILRCVPISNHLYFYWYRQILGQKVEFLVSFYNNEISEKSEIFDDQFSVERPDGSNFTLKIRSTKLEDSAMYFCASRTGLAGSYEQYFGPGTRLTVT.

The V and J genes are TRBV12-3 or TRBV12-4 and TRBJ2-7, with TRBD2 matching over 9 bases. This CDR3 has 15 amino acids. The V and J ends lost 6 bases and 0 bases, in that order; junction bases with no gene match: 6. CDR3 protein: CASSTSGRSSYEQYF. DNA for the CDR3: TGTGCCAGCAGCACAAGCGGGAGGAGCTCCTACGAGCAGTACTTC.

The J gene is TRBJ1-5, the V gene TRBV7-2; D is undetermined. Looked up from germline, CDR1 is SGHTA and CDR2 is FQGNSA. The CDR3 consists of 13 residues. V dropped 2 bases and J dropped 7 bases, with 9 bases sitting between them. This CDR3 is CASSLHLMQPQHF. CDR3 in DNA: TGTGCCAGCAGCTTACATCTTATGCAGCCCCAGCATTTT.

This chain connects TRBV6-1 to TRBJ1-5, with D hard to call. There are 14 residues in the CDR3. V lost 8 bases and J lost 1, with 12 bases in between. The germline V gene has CDR1 MNHNS and CDR2 SASEGT. The CDR3 DNA follows: TGTGCCAGCGGATTGGACGGAAGCAATCAGCCCCAGCATTTT. It specifies CASGLDGSNQPQHF.

V is TRBV27 and J is TRBJ1-6, with TRBD1 matching over 11 bases. Germline trimming cut 2 bases from V and 9 bases from J; bases unmatched to any gene: 3. The CDR3 length is 15 residues. Germline V gene sequence: CDR1 MNHEY, CDR2 SMNVEV (reference sequence). CDR3 coding DNA: TGTGCCAGCAGTTTACGGACAGGGGGCGGTTCACCCCTCCACTTT. Its protein product is CASSLRTGGGSPLHF.

This clonotype is judged large. This sequence joins TRBV11-2 and TRBJ1-2; D might be TRBD1 (6 bases). V shed 3 bases and J shed 8 bases, with 19 bases lying between them. The CDR3 runs 15 residues. Germline CDR1 is SGHAT and CDR2 is FQNNGV. CDR3 sequence: CASSFRVQGSFGYTF. DNA for the CDR3: TGTGCCAGCAGCTTTCGGGTACAGGGCTCGTTCGGCTACACCTTC. The full variable domain, completed using reference TRBV11-2 and TRBJ1-2, is EAGVAQSPRYKIIEKRQSVAFWCNPISGHATLYWYQQILGQGPKLLIQFQNNGVVDDSQLPKDRFSAERLKGVDSTLKIQPAKLEDSAVYLCASSFRVQGSFGYTFGSGTRLTVV.

The CDR3 nucleotides are TGTGCCATCAGTGAACAGAACTATGGCTACACCTTC. It specifies CAISEQNYGYTF. This chain uses TRBV10-3 with TRBJ1-2; the D is unclear. CDR3 size: 12 residues. In germline, CDR1 is ENHRY, CDR2 SYGVKD. V was pared by 3 bases and J by 2 bases, with 4 bases between.